This entry is about one T cell receptor beta chain. Its specificity is unknown. Read sequence stops 3 residues before the CDR3 end, and the germline J gene provides the missing end. Generated by immunoSEQ multiplex PCR, the TCRdb table keeps only in-frame clones and is missing some. The sample data list about 35,000 clones. MY09/MY11 PCR detected cervical HPV DNA; dot-blot assigned genotypes. CDR1 and CDR2 from the germline V gene are GTSNPN and SVGIG (reference sequence). This CDR3 contains 15 residues. V was shortened by 0 bases and J by 4 bases, with 10 bases between the two germline ends. This entry belongs to a study of T cells in women clearing cervical HPV infection. Study findings and constraints: Associations may precede or follow infection; HPV-specific or memory T cells were not isolated. CIN3+ cases had significantly higher TCR richness than controls; evenness did not differ.

The V call is TRBV30, the J call TRBJ2-6; D remains unclear. The TCR comes from a woman between 18 and 69 years old with a cervical HPV16 infection that either progressed to CIN3+ or cleared (not recorded which). What was sequenced was blood buffy coat. The sequenced CDR3 bases are TGTGCCTGGAGTGTAGCCTTTTCCGGGGCCAACGTC. As protein: CAWSVAFSGANV. The whole CDR3 region reads CAWSVAFSGANVLTF.